This paragraph covers one TCR beta chain sequence. Its matching antigen is unknown. V shed 0 bases and J shed 6 bases, with 18 bases lying between them. The CDR3 contains 16 residues. The germline CDR1 and CDR2 sequences are LNHDA and SQIVND (reference sequence). Only in-frame clones appear in the TCRdb table, and some are missing; sequencing was by immunoSEQ multiplex PCR. The sample records roughly 60,000 clones, just over 90% being singletons. While the first cohort had over 650 subjects, the donors belonged to the separate validation cohort of roughly 120 subjects. These data are taken from a study of cytomegalovirus exposure and HLA in healthy donors. Study findings and constraints: Later, an analysis found that TCR clusters from the first cohort tended to co-occur in the 90 to 150 validation repertoires. The investigators catalogued 150 to 200 TCR beta chains as cytomegalovirus-associated.

The gene calls are TRBV19 and TRBJ2-7; D perhaps matches TRBD1 (5 bases). The sequenced sample was PBMCs. This receptor was obtained from a young woman in good health and CMV-seronegative. CDR3 protein: CASSIDHENRLTEQYF. The CDR3 bases are TGTGCCAGTAGTATAGATCACGAAAACAGGCTAACCGAGCAGTACTTC.